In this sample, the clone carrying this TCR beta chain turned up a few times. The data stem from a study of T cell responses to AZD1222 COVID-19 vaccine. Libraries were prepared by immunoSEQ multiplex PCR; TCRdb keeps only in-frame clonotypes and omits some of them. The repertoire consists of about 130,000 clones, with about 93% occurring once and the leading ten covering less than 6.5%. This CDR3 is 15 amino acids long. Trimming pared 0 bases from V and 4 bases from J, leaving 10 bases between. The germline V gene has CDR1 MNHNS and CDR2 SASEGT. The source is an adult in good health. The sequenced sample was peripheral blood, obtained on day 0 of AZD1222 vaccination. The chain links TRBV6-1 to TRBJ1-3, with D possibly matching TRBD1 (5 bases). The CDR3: CASSEASGSGNTIYF. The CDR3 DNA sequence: TGTGCCAGCAGTGAAGCGTCAGGGTCCGGAAACACCATATATTTT.